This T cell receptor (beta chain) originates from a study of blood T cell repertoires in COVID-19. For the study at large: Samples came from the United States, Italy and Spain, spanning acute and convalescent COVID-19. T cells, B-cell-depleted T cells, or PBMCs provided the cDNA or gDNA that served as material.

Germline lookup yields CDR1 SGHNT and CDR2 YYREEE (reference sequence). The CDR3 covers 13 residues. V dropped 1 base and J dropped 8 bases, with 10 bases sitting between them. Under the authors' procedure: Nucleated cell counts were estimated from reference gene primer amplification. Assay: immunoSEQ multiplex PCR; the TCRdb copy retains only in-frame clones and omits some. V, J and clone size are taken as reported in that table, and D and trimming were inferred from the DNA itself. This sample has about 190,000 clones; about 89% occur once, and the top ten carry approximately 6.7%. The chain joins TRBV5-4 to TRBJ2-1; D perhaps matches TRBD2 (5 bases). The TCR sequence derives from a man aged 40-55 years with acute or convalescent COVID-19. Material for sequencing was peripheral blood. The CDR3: CASSLPGRDEQFF. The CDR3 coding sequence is TGTGCCAGCAGCTTGCCCGGGCGGGATGAGCAGTTCTTC.